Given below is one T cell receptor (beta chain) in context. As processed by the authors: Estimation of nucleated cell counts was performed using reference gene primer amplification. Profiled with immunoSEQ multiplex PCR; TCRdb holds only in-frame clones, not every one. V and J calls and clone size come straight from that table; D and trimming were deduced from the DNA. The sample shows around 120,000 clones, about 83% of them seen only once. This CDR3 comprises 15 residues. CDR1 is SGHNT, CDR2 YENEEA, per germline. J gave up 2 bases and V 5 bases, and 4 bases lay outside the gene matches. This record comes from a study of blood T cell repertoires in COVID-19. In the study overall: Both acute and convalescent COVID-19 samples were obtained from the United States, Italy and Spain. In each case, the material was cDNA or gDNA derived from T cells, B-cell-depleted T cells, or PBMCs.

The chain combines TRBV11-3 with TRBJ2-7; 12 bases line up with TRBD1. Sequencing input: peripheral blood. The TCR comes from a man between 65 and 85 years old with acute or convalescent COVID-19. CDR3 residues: CASSTGQGAAYEQYF. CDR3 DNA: TGTGCCAGCAGCACGGGACAGGGGGCAGCCTACGAGCAGTACTTC.